A selection of T cell receptor beta chains follows, all from one sample in a study of CD8 T cells in ankylosing spondylitis. MiXCR, run by TCRdb on the 5' RACE reads, gives a single entry per CDR3 protein. The table lists hundreds of thousands of distinct CDR3 sequences, approximately 26% of them singletons, with about 0.89% in the top ten. Sequenced sample: blood, either unsorted or a sorted T cell fraction (not recorded which). The source is a male donor with ankylosing spondylitis. Both conserved end residues are trimmed from each CDR3.

v_gene	j_gene	CDR3aa
TRBV10-3	TRBJ2-3	AISARTTGQGVQDTQY
TRBV12-3/TRBV12-4	TRBJ2-2	ASSYRDSGELF
TRBV5-5	TRBJ1-2	ASSKGQGNYGYT
TRBV20-1	TRBJ1-1	SVRDPTSEAF
TRBV29-1	TRBJ1-1	SVHRGGVETEAF
TRBV3-1	TRBJ2-7	ASSPRGGGVISYEQY
TRBV10-1	TRBJ2-2	ASSELQGFADANTGELF
TRBV7-2	TRBJ1-2	ASSLAEPSPGYT
TRBV7-9	TRBJ2-7	ASTAEREQY
TRBV12-3/TRBV12-4	TRBJ1-4	ASRPPTGGFEKLF
TRBV6-1	TRBJ2-3	ASSQGQGADTQY
TRBV7-2	TRBJ2-1	ASSTPGLFDNEQF
TRBV27	TRBJ1-2	ASRQGVGYT
TRBV7-2	TRBJ2-2	ASSRDRGRSGELF
TRBV6-1	TRBJ2-3	ASSGYRDPTDTQY
TRBV6-1	TRBJ2-3	ASTIMTDTQY
TRBV10-3	TRBJ2-1	AISAGTSGRAGDEQF
TRBV2	TRBJ2-6	ASSGGASGANVLT
TRBV21-1	TRBJ2-1	ASSKRKRGDSYNEQF